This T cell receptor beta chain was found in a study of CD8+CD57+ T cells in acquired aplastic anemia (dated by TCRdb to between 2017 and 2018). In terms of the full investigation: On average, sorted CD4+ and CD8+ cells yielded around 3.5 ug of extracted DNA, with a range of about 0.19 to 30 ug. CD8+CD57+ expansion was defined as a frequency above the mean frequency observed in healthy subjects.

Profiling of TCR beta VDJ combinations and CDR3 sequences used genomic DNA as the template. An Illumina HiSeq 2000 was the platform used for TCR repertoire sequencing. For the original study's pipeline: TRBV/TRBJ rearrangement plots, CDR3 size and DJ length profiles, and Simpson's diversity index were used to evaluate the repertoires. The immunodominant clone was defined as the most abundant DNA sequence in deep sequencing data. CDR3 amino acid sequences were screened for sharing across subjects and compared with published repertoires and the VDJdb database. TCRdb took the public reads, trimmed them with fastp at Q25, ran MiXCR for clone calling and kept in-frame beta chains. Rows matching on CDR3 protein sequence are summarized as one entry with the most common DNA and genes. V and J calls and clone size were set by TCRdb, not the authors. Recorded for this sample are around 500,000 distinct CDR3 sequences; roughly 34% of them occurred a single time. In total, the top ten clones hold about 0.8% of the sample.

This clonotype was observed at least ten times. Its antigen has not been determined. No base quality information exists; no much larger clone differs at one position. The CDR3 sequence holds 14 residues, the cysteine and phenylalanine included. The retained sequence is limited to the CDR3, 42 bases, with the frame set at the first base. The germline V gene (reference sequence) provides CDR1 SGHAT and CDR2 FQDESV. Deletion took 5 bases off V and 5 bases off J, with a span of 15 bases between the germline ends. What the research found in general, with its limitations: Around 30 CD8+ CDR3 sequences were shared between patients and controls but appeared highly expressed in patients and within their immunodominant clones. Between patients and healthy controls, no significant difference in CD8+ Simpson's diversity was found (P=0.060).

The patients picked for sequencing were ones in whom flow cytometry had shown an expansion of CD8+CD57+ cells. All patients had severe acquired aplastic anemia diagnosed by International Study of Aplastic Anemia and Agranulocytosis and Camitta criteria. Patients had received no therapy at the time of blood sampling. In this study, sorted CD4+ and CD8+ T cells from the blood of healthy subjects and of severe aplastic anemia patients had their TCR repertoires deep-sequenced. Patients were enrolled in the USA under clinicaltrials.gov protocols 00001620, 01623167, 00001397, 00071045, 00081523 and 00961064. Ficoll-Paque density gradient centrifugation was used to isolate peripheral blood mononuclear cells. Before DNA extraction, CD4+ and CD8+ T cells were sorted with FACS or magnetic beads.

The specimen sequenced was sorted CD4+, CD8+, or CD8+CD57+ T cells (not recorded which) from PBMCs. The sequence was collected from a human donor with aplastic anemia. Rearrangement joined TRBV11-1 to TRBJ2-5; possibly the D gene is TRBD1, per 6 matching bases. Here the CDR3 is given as CASSQTGIGETQYF. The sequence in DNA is TGTGCCAGCAGCCAAACAGGGATCGGTGAGACCCAGTACTTC.